This is a list of T cell receptor beta chains from one sample in a study of shared clonotypes between healthy human individuals. Measured with immunoSEQ multiplex PCR; TCRdb has only the in-frame clones, and not every one. Among some 2.4 million clones, 93% were seen once, and the ten largest hold approximately 0.35%. Specimen: naive CD4+ T cells from PBMCs. These receptor sequences come from a man between 18 and 35 years old in good health. Some clones in this sample may be carry-over from other donors' samples. The CDR3 runs from the conserved cysteine through the conserved F or W. Each record gives: D gene, J gene, clone size, V gene, CDR3 DNA, CDR3 protein. A D gene is named only where the DNA matches it firmly. Only some rows state a clone size, as once, few, many or a class for expanded clones.

NA | TRBJ2-3 | NA | TRBV28 | TGTGCCAGCAGGGCAGCGTCTAGCACAGATACGCAGTATTTT | CASRAASSTDTQYF
TRBD2 | TRBJ2-2 | NA | TRBV7-3 | TGTGCCAGCAGCTTAACGGTAGCGGGAGGGCTGTCCTCCGGGGAGCTGTTTTTT | CASSLTVAGGLSSGELFF
TRBD1 | TRBJ2-3 | NA | TRBV19 | TGTGCCAGTACCGCGGGACAGGGACTGCGGAGCCCTAGCACAGATACGCAGTATTTT | CASTAGQGLRSPSTDTQYF
TRBD1 | TRBJ1-2 | few | TRBV7-8 | TGTGCCAGCAGCTTAGGACAGGGGACCTATGGCTACACCTTC | CASSLGQGTYGYTF
NA | TRBJ2-1 | NA | TRBV28 | TGTGCCAGCAGTTTTTCAGGGGTCCCGGGGGATGAGCAGTTCTTC | CASSFSGVPGDEQFF
TRBD1 | TRBJ2-7 | NA | TRBV15 | TGTGCCACCAGCAGGGGACAGGCGGGCGAGCAGTACTTC | CATSRGQAGEQYF
NA | TRBJ1-5 | once | TRBV2 | TGTGCCAGCAGTGAAGTGTCAGGCGGCAATCAGCCCCAGCATTTT | CASSEVSGGNQPQHF
NA | TRBJ2-7 | NA | TRBV6-1 | TGTGCCAGCAGTGAAATAGACGATTCCTACGAGCAGTACTTC | CASSEIDDSYEQYF
TRBD2 | TRBJ2-7 | NA | TRBV5-6 | TGTGCCAGCAGCCGCCGGACTAGCGGGAGCATCGTCTCCTACGAGCAGTACTTC | CASSRRTSGSIVSYEQYF
TRBD1 | TRBJ1-2 | NA | TRBV15 | TGTGCCACCAGCAGAGGACAGGGGAGGGCTGGCTACACCTTC | CATSRGQGRAGYTF
NA | TRBJ1-2 | NA | TRBV28 | TGTGCCAGCAGCTCCCCCGGGTACTTTTATGGCTACACCTTC | CASSSPGYFYGYTF